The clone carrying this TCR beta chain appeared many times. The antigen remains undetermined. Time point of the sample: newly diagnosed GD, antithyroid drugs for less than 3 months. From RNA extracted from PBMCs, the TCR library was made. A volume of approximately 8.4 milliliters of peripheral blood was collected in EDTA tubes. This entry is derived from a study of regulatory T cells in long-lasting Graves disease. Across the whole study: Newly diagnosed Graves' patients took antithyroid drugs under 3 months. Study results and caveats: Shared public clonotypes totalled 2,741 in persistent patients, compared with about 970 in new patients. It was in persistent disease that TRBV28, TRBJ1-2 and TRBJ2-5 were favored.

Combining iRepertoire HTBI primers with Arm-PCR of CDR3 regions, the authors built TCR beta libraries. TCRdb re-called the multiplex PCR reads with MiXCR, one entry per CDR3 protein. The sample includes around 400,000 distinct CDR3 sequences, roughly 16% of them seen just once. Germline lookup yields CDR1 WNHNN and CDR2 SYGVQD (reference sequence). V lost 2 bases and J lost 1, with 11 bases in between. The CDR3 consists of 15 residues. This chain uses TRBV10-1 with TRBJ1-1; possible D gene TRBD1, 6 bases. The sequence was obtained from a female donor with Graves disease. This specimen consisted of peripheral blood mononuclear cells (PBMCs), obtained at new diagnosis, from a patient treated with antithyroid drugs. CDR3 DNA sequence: TGCGCCAGCAGTGAGATGGGCAGGGGGAACACTGAAGCTTTCTTT. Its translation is CASSEMGRGNTEAFF.